Listed here are 27 T cell receptor beta chains from one sample, sequenced in a study of regulatory T cells in long-lasting Graves disease. Building the TCR beta libraries relied on iRepertoire HTBI primers, and CDR3 regions underwent Arm-PCR. TCRdb re-derived calls from the multiplex PCR reads in MiXCR, one entry per CDR3 protein. This sample has under 400,000 distinct CDR3 sequences, with over 15% found just once. Time point reported: newly diagnosed GD, antithyroid drugs for less than 3 months. The TCR library was made from RNA extracted from PBMCs. The same specimen was also included in a second study, on T cells in Graves' hyperthyroidism and ophthalmopathy.

Specimen: peripheral blood mononuclear cells (PBMCs), collected at new diagnosis, from a patient treated with antithyroid drugs. These receptor sequences come from a man aged 35-49 years with Graves disease.

The chain employs TRBV6-1 and TRBJ2-2; D is perhaps TRBD2 (5 bases). Germline V gene lookup returns CDR1 MNHNS and CDR2 SASEGT. This CDR3 has 14 residues. Trimming took off 6 bases at V and 6 bases at J, with 14 bases between the two ends. The chain's CDR3 is CASSPLGDAGELFF. The CDR3, as DNA: TGTGCCAGCAGCCCTCTGGGAGACGCCGGGGAGCTGTTTTTT.

This clonotype was seen ten or more times. This rearrangement joins TRBV29-1 to TRBJ1-5; 8 bases match TRBD1. The CDR3 has 15 residues. V gave up 4 bases and J gave up 6 bases; unmatched junction bases: 11. Germline V lookup: CDR1 SQVTM, CDR2 ANQGSEA. Written as DNA, the CDR3 is TGCAGCGTTGCGCAGGGGGCGAGGGGGAGTCAGCCCCAGCATTTT. This encodes CSVAQGARGSQPQHF. Full variable domain (rest looked up from reference TRBV29-1 and TRBJ1-5): SAVISQKPSRDICQRGTSLTIQCQVDSQVTMMFWYRQQPGQSLTLIATANQGSEATYESGFVIDKFPISRPNLTFSTLTVSNMSPEDSSIYLCSVAQGARGSQPQHFGDGTRLSIL.

This clonotype was recorded many times. This chain joins TRBV10-3 and TRBJ2-3; D gene uncertain. CDR1 and CDR2 (germline): ENHRY, SYGVKD. The germline V and J ends were trimmed by 2 bases and 4 bases, with 13 bases remaining between them. The CDR3 length is 15 residues. CDR3 nucleotides: TGTGCCATCAGTGAGGGAGTAGATGGTGCAGATACGCAGTATTTT. Its translation is CAISEGVDGADTQYF.

This clonotype showed up many times. The chain joins TRBV20-1 to TRBJ2-2, with D unresolved. Trimming cost V 5 bases and J 6 bases, with 19 bases left between them. The CDR3 covers 15 residues. CDR1 and CDR2 from the germline V gene are DFQATT and SNEGSKA (reference sequence). The CDR3 here is CSARAPTKRSGELFF. The DNA for the CDR3 is TGCAGTGCTCGAGCGCCGACGAAGCGATCCGGGGAGCTGTTTTTT.

This clonotype was found many times. The chain combines TRBV29-1 with TRBJ2-3, with 9 bases matching TRBD2. The J segment lost 3 bases and the V segment lost 5 bases, leaving 9 bases of the junction unmatched. Germline V gene lookup returns CDR1 SQVTM and CDR2 ANQGSEA. CDR3 length: 15 amino acids. The CDR3 DNA follows: TGCAGCGTTAGCCCTCTGAGCGGGGGGACAGATACGCAGTATTTT. Translated, it gives CSVSPLSGGTDTQYF.

This clonotype was picked up a small number of times. This chain uses TRBV30 with TRBJ1-2, with D unresolved. CDR1 and CDR2 from the germline V gene are GTSNPN and SVGIG (reference sequence). The germline V and J ends were trimmed by 1 base and 3 bases, with 6 bases remaining between them. The CDR3 has 12 residues. CDR3 in amino acids: CAWSGGDYGYTF. The CDR3 nucleotides read TGTGCCTGGAGTGGCGGAGACTATGGCTACACCTTC.

CDR3 coding DNA: TGTGCCAGCAGCCTTCAAGGCGGAATGAACACTGAAGCTTTCTTT. It specifies CASSLQGGMNTEAFF. The gene calls are TRBV7-2 and TRBJ1-1; D is undetermined. This CDR3 contains 15 residues. Trimming pared 5 bases from V and 0 bases from J, leaving 13 bases between. The V gene's germline CDR1 is SGHTA and CDR2 FQGNSA.

This clonotype showed up just a few times. Compared with germline, one end of the junction differs, possibly owing to a read error. V and J are TRBV5-1 and TRBJ1-1; tentative D call: TRBD1 (6 bases). Germline V lookup: CDR1 SGHRS, CDR2 YFSETQ. The CDR3 sequence is 14 residues long. The CDR3 region has the DNA TGCGCCAGCAGTTTGGGACACGAGGCGGCTGAAGCTTTCTTT. As protein: CASSLGHEAAEAFF.

The chain employs TRBV2 and TRBJ2-7; TRBD1 agrees at 10 bases. CDR1 is SNHLY and CDR2 is FYNNEI in the germline V gene. V gave up 5 bases and J gave up 7 bases; unmatched junction bases: 11. The CDR3 totals 15 residues. CDR3 nucleotides: TGTGCCAGCAGTTGGGACAGGGGTTCCTACAATGAGCAGTACTTC. Its protein product is CASSWDRGSYNEQYF.

Ten or more counts support this clonotype. The chain carries TRBV7-6 and TRBJ1-3, with D perhaps TRBD1 (5 bases). This CDR3 spans 15 amino acids. Germline CDR1 is SGHVS and CDR2 is FNYEAQ. Trimming took off 4 bases at V and 2 bases at J, with 12 bases between the two ends. The CDR3 DNA reads TGTGCCAGCAGCTACATGGCAGGGCCTGGAAACACCATATATTTT. It encodes CASSYMAGPGNTIYF.

Many counts were recorded for this clonotype. The V and J genes are TRBV5-1 and TRBJ1-1; 10 nucleotides match TRBD1. The V gene's germline CDR1 is SGHRS and CDR2 YFSETQ. CDR3 size: 15 residues. Trimming at V came to 4 bases and at J to 4 bases, leaving 7 bases not matched to a gene. CDR3 residues: CASSVTGGAGTEAFF. The CDR3 DNA reads TGCGCCAGCAGCGTGACAGGGGGCGCCGGCACTGAAGCTTTCTTT.

This clonotype was recorded at least ten times. The chain has TRBV20-1 and TRBJ1-1; D possibly corresponds to TRBD1 (5 bases). CDR3 length equals 12 residues. CDR1 is DFQATT and CDR2 is SNEGSKA in the germline V gene (reference sequence). Trimming took 6 bases from V and 4 from J, leaving 12 bases between them. CDR3 sequence reads: CSAPGGGTEAFF. The CDR3 nucleotides are TGCAGTGCCCCTGGGGGAGGCACTGAAGCTTTCTTT.

As concerns this clonotype: Without the conserved terminal phenylalanine or tryptophan, this CDR3 likely stems from a read error. This chain connects TRBV4-2 to TRBJ1-5; D unresolved. The V gene's germline CDR1 is LGHNA and CDR2 YNFKEQ. The length of the CDR3 is 16 residues. Trimming shortened V by 4 bases and J by 2 bases, and 15 bases separated the two germline ends. The CDR3 here is CASSPQSRGGNQPQHC. In nucleotides, the CDR3 is TGTGCCAGCAGCCCTCAAAGCCGGGGAGGCAATCAGCCCCAGCATTGT.

This clonotype was recorded many times. The gene calls are TRBV10-3 and TRBJ2-5, with D perhaps being TRBD1 or TRBD2 (5 bases each). This CDR3 is built from 13 residues. V was trimmed by 4 bases and J by 5 bases, leaving 11 bases between them. Germline V gene sequence: CDR1 ENHRY, CDR2 SYGVKD. This CDR3 reads CAISVGGVETQYF. CDR3 coding DNA: TGTGCCATCAGTGTTGGGGGTGTGGAGACCCAGTACTTC.

This clonotype was seen only a few times. The gene calls are TRBV7-9 and TRBJ1-4; no clear D. The CDR3 contains 14 residues. Trimming pared 5 bases from V and 4 bases from J, leaving 11 bases between. Germline CDR1 SEHNR, CDR2 FQNEAQ (reference sequence). Written as DNA, the CDR3 is TGTGCCAGCAGCCCTTCTGATTATAATGAAAAACTGTTTTTT. This codes for CASSPSDYNEKLFF.

Of note for this clonotype: The missing conserved phenylalanine or tryptophan at the end of this CDR3 makes a read error likely. This chain links TRBV6-1 with TRBJ2-3; D is possibly TRBD1 (6 bases). CDR1 is MNHNS, CDR2 SASEGT, per germline. The V gene lost 5 bases and the J gene lost 0 bases, with 12 bases spanning the gap. This CDR3 has 15 residues. CDR3 bases: TGTGCCAGCAGTCAGGGGACGACTAGCACAGATACGCAGTATCTT. Its protein product is CASSQGTTSTDTQYL.

This clonotype was seen at least ten times. This rearrangement joins TRBV28 to TRBJ1-1; a weak D match, TRBD1 (6 bases). The germline V gene has CDR1 MDHEN and CDR2 SYDVKM. V lost 5 bases to trimming and J lost 8 bases, with 9 bases between them. This CDR3 spans 11 amino acids. Here the CDR3 DNA reads TGTGCCAGCAGTGGTACAGGGGAAGCTTTCTTT. Encoded protein: CASSGTGEAFF.

This clonotype was found many times. The chain is built from TRBV5-1 and TRBJ2-5; the D gene is possibly TRBD2 (5 bases). The V end lost 1 base, the J end lost 2 bases, and 12 bases lay between the germline ends. The CDR3 is made up of 15 amino acids. Germline CDR1 SGHRS, CDR2 YFSETQ. The CDR3 DNA follows: TGCGCCAGCAGCTTGAACAGCCCGGGGCAAGAGACCCAGTACTTC. Protein: CASSLNSPGQETQYF.

In this sample, this clonotype turned up many times. This chain joins TRBV2 and TRBJ2-2; 9 nucleotides agree with TRBD2. There are 17 residues in the CDR3. Germline assignment: CDR1 SNHLY and CDR2 FYNNEI. Trimming removed 0 bases from V and 4 bases from J; junction bases left unmatched: 6. CDR3 in amino acids: CASSEALAGSTTGELFF. CDR3 DNA sequence: TGTGCCAGCAGTGAAGCGCTAGCGGGGAGCACCACCGGGGAGCTGTTTTTT.

The chain is built from TRBV15 and TRBJ1-6, with D possibly matching TRBD1 (5 bases). The CDR3 consists of 15 residues. Germline loops: CDR1 LNHNV, CDR2 YYDKDF (reference sequence). V gave up 5 bases and J gave up 5 bases, with 13 bases separating them. The DNA for the CDR3 is TGTGCCACCAGCCCATCGGGACGGAATAATTCACCCCTCCACTTT. The encoded protein is CATSPSGRNNSPLHF.

At least ten counts were recorded for this clonotype. The V gene is TRBV3-1, the J gene TRBJ2-4, with D perhaps being TRBD1 or TRBD2 (5 bases each). The V gene lost 1 base and the J gene lost 9 bases, with 7 bases spanning the gap. Looked up from germline, CDR1 is LGHDT and CDR2 is YNNKEL (reference sequence). CDR3 length: 12 amino acids. The CDR3 region has the DNA TGTGCCAGCAGCCAAGTCGGGGCCATTCAGTACTTC. Its protein product is CASSQVGAIQYF. Complete variable domain (other parts from reference TRBV3-1 and TRBJ2-4): DTAVSQTPKYLVTQMGNDKSIKCEQNLGHDTMYWYKQDSKKFLKIMFSYNNKELIINETVPNRFSPKSPDKAHLNLHINSLELGDSAVYFCASSQVGAIQYFGAGTRLSVL.

The count of this clonotype is one. Lacking the conserved final phenylalanine or tryptophan, this CDR3 likely reflects a read error. This chain joins TRBV11-1 and TRBJ1-1; no reliable D call. Looked up from germline, CDR1 is SGHAT and CDR2 is FQDESV (reference sequence). The CDR3 totals 13 residues. V was trimmed by 4 bases and J by 4 bases, leaving 10 bases between them. The CDR3 DNA is TGTGCCAGCAGCTCCAGCTTGATCACTGAAGCTTTCCTT. Amino acids: CASSSSLITEAFL.

The chain couples TRBV18 to TRBJ2-7; D perhaps matches TRBD2 (6 bases). The CDR3 loop spans 14 amino acids. Germline CDR1 is KGHSH and CDR2 is LQKENI. The V and J ends lost 3 bases and 2 bases respectively, with 11 bases between them. CDR3 nucleotides: TGTGCCAGCTCACCTACTAGCCAGGCCTACGAGCAGTACTTC. It encodes CASSPTSQAYEQYF.

Many counts were recorded for this clonotype. The chain links TRBV12-3 or TRBV12-4 to TRBJ1-6; 9 bases line up with TRBD1. V shed 5 bases, J shed 8 bases, and the junction held 13 bases outside the gene matches. The CDR3 is 17 amino acids. CDR3 sequence reads: CASSPPWGTGTHSPLHF. In DNA form, the CDR3 reads TGTGCCAGCAGTCCCCCATGGGGGACAGGGACGCATTCACCCCTCCACTTT.

The genes are TRBV20-1 and TRBJ2-7; TRBD2 agrees at 8 bases. The CDR3 runs to 15 residues. J lost 0 bases, V lost 2 bases, and 6 bases had no gene match. From germline, CDR1 is DFQATT and CDR2 SNEGSKA (reference sequence). The CDR3 is CSARSGGGSSYEQYF. DNA of the CDR3: TGCAGTGCTAGAAGTGGCGGGGGGAGCTCCTACGAGCAGTACTTC.

This clonotype was observed many times. CDR3 DNA sequence: TGTGCCAGCACTCGTCTCGGGAGTTCACCCCTCCACTTT. It codes for CASTRLGSSPLHF. V and J are TRBV2 and TRBJ1-6; D not resolved. Trimming cost V 7 bases and J 9 bases, with 13 bases left between them. The CDR3 is 13 residues long. Germline lookup yields CDR1 SNHLY and CDR2 FYNNEI.

Many counts were recorded for this clonotype. This chain connects TRBV30 to TRBJ2-7; unclear D gene. Trimming shortened V by 2 bases and J by 2 bases, and 4 bases separated the two germline ends. Germline V lookup: CDR1 GTSNPN, CDR2 SVGIG (reference sequence). The CDR3 is 11 residues long. The CDR3 DNA sequence: TGTGCCTGGAGTAAGGCCTACGAGCAGTACTTC. It translates to CAWSKAYEQYF.